This TCR beta chain was identified in a study of blood T cells in healthy people across ages. The germline V gene encodes CDR1 DFQATT and CDR2 SNEGSKA (reference sequence). Trimming pared 5 bases from V and 10 bases from J, leaving 15 bases between. This CDR3 is built from 13 residues. Then a second PCR, running about 6 to 12 cycles, was carried out with a sample-barcoded 5' primer and a J-beta primer mix. Tagging of each cDNA molecule was performed by a template-switch adaptor with 12 random nucleotides. TCRdb called the 5' RACE reads again in MiXCR, with one record for every CDR3 protein. Of roughly 1,700,000 distinct CDR3 sequences in the sample, 28% were seen once.

The sample was blood. This receptor was obtained from a woman between 25 and 40 years old in good health. V and J are TRBV20-1 and TRBJ1-6; possibly TRBD1 for D (5 bases). Here the CDR3 DNA reads TGCAGTGCTCGCGTGGGGGGTGAGTCACCCCTCCACTTT. Translated: CSARVGGESPLHF.